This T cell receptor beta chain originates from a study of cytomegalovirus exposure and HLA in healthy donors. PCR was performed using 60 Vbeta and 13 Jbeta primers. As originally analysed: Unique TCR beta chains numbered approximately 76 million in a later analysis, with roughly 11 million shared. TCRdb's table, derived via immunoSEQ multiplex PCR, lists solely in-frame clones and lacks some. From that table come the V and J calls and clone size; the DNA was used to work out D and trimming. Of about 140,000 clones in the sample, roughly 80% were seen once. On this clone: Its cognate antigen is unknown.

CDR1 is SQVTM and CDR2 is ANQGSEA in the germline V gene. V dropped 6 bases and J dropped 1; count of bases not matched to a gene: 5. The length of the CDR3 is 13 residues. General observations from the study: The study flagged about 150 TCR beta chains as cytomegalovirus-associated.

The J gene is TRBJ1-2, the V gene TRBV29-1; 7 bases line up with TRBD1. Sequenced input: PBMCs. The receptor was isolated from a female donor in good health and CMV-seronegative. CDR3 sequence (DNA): TGCAGCGTGGAAACAGGGGATAACTATGGCTACACCTTC. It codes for CSVETGDNYGYTF.